One sample yielded the 2 T cell receptor beta chains listed below, sequenced in a study of blood T cell dynamics during melanoma immunotherapy. Repertoires were generated with immunoSEQ multiplex PCR, while TCRdb's copy carries only in-frame clones and drops some. Of over 15,000 clones listed, approximately 83% were seen once; the top ten hold about 7.6%. Time point in this sample: pre-treatment baseline. The starting material was blood, obtained from a patient treated with checkpoint blockade. The receptor source for this set is a human donor with melanoma.

The V call is TRBV23-1, the J call TRBJ1-3; the D gene is possibly TRBD1 (5 bases). TRBV23-1 is an ORF for which the function is uncertain. V was clipped by 1 base and J by 0 bases, with 13 bases between them. CDR3 length: 17 residues. CDR3 protein: CASSQCPGRSSGNTIYF. As DNA, the CDR3 is TGCGCCAGCAGTCAATGCCCGGGGCGATCCTCTGGAAACACCATATATTTT.

The gene calls are TRBV21-1 and TRBJ2-3; the tabulated D call, TRBD2, remains unverified against the DNA. TRBV21-1 is marked as a pseudogene. The CDR3 totals 14 residues. The CDR3, as DNA: TGTGCCGGGGGACTAGCGGGAGAAACAGATACGCAGTATTTT. Residues: CAGGLAGETDTQYF.